What follows are 27 T cell receptor beta chains derived from one specimen sequenced in a study of cytomegalovirus exposure and HLA in healthy donors. PCR was performed using 60 Vbeta and 13 Jbeta primers. Sequencing used immunoSEQ multiplex PCR; TCRdb keeps in-frame clones, though not all of them. The data show about 180,000 clones, over 70% seen once. The specimen sequenced was PBMCs. All receptors come from a woman in her sixties in good health and CMV-seropositive.

The V call is TRBV28, the J call TRBJ1-3, with a possible D match to TRBD1 (5 bases). The germline V gene encodes CDR1 MDHEN and CDR2 SYDVKM. The CDR3 runs 14 residues. The V and J ends lost 5 bases and 0 bases respectively, with 8 bases between them. CDR3 residues: CASSPDSSGNTIYF. The CDR3 bases are TGTGCCAGCAGTCCAGACAGCTCTGGAAACACCATATATTTT.

Concerning this clone itself: At the DNA level, this CDR3 is encoded by other sequences in the same sample as well. The gene calls are TRBV20-1 and TRBJ1-2; 9 positions agree with TRBD1. CDR1 DFQATT and CDR2 SNEGSKA come from the germline V gene (reference sequence). The CDR3 covers 11 residues. The chain's CDR3 is CSAVDRGGYTF. The CDR3 nucleotides read TGCAGCGCTGTGGACAGGGGTGGCTACACCTTC.

The V call is TRBV7-9, the J call TRBJ2-1; 13 bases match TRBD2. With 4 bases clipped from V and 4 bases from J, the junction kept 4 bases outside the gene matches. The CDR3 sequence is 16 residues long. Per the germline V gene, CDR1 is SEHNR and CDR2 is FQNEAQ (reference sequence). This chain's CDR3 is CASSSTSGGPYNEQFF. The CDR3 DNA sequence: TGTGCCAGCAGCTCGACTAGCGGGGGGCCTTACAATGAGCAGTTCTTC.

This chain uses TRBV19 with TRBJ2-7, with TRBD2 identical over 9 bases. In germline, CDR1 is LNHDA, CDR2 SQIVND (reference sequence). This CDR3 spans 14 amino acids. Unmatched junction bases numbered 7, after V lost 7 bases and J lost 3 bases. CDR3 sequence: CASKGASGIYEQYF. CDR3 nucleotides: TGTGCCAGTAAAGGGGCTAGCGGGATCTACGAGCAGTACTTC.

The gene calls are TRBV19 and TRBJ1-5; a possible D gene is TRBD1 (5 bases). The germline V gene has CDR1 LNHDA and CDR2 SQIVND (reference sequence). The CDR3 contains 14 residues. The ends were cut back, 5 bases at V and 4 bases at J, with 12 bases in the middle. DNA for the CDR3: TGTGCCAGTAGTTACGTATCAGGGAATCAGCCCCAGCATTTT. Encoded protein: CASSYVSGNQPQHF.

The rearrangement uses TRBV7-3 and TRBJ2-2; 7 bases map to TRBD1. V gave up 5 bases and J gave up 4 bases; unmatched junction bases: 4. Germline V lookup: CDR1 SGHTA, CDR2 FQGTGA. The CDR3 spans 14 residues. This CDR3 reads CASSPDRVTGELFF. The CDR3 DNA follows: TGTGCCAGCAGCCCCGACAGGGTCACCGGGGAGCTGTTTTTT.

The chain joins TRBV13 to TRBJ1-4; 8 bases align to TRBD1. The CDR3 extends over 14 amino acids. Germline loops: CDR1 PRHDT, CDR2 FYEKMQ (reference sequence). Unmatched junction bases numbered 1, after V lost 0 bases and J lost 7 bases. CDR3 nucleotides: TGTGCCAGCAGCTTAGGAACAGGGGGTGAAAAACTGTTTTTT. It yields the protein CASSLGTGGEKLFF. The entire variable domain, with the rest obtained from reference TRBV13 and TRBJ1-4, is as follows: AAGVIQSPRHLIKEKRETATLKCYPIPRHDTVYWYQQGPGQDPQFLISFYEKMQSDKGSIPDRFSAQQFSDYHSELNMSSLELGDSALYFCASSLGTGGEKLFFGSGTQLSVL.

The rearrangement uses TRBV30 and TRBJ1-1; possible D gene TRBD1, 6 bases. V was trimmed by 3 bases and J by 8 bases, leaving 16 bases between them. Germline V gene sequence: CDR1 GTSNPN, CDR2 SVGIG (reference sequence). The CDR3 covers 13 residues. The CDR3 DNA sequence: TGTGCCTGGAGCCCACAGGGATACCCAGAAGCTTTCTTT. Amino acids: CAWSPQGYPEAFF. Supplemented by reference TRBV30 and TRBJ1-1, the full variable domain reads SQTIHQWPATLVQPVGSPLSLECTVEGTSNPNLYWYRQAAGRGLQLLFYSVGIGQISSEVPQNLSASRPQDRQFILSSKKLLLSDSGFYLCAWSPQGYPEAFFGQGTRLTVV.

This clone turned up a few times. This chain connects TRBV6-5 to TRBJ1-1; possibly TRBD1 for D (5 bases). Trimming left V 0 bases short and J 5 bases short, with 13 bases between. CDR1 and CDR2 from the germline V gene are MNHEY and SVGAGI. The CDR3 sequence is 15 residues long. In nucleotides, the CDR3 is TGTGCCAGCAGTTACTCCTGGGCGGGGGGGACTGAAGCTTTCTTT. Translating it yields CASSYSWAGGTEAFF.

J is TRBJ2-2 and V is TRBV5-5, with D tentatively TRBD1 (6 bases). Looked up from germline, CDR1 is SGHKS and CDR2 is YYEKEE (reference sequence). V was shortened by 1 base and J by 0 bases, with 13 bases between the two germline ends. The length of the CDR3 is 17 residues. CDR3: CASSLRPTGSNTGELFF. Here the CDR3 DNA reads TGTGCCAGCAGCTTGCGGCCGACAGGATCGAACACCGGGGAGCTGTTTTTT.

The J gene is TRBJ2-7, the V gene TRBV4-2; the match to TRBD2 covers 14 bases. This CDR3 contains 19 residues. Germline CDR1 is LGHNA and CDR2 is YNFKEQ. The J segment lost 1 base and the V segment lost 2 bases, leaving 10 bases of the junction unmatched. The CDR3 DNA is TGTGCCAGCAGCCAAAATCGACTAGCGGGAGGGCCTAGTTCCTACGAGCAGTACTTC. Amino acid sequence: CASSQNRLAGGPSSYEQYF.

The CDR3 sequence is CASSQEGRDAYEQYF. The CDR3 DNA reads TGCGCCAGCAGCCAAGAGGGGAGGGACGCCTACGAGCAGTACTTC. V is TRBV4-3 and J is TRBJ2-5, with 7 positions matching TRBD2. The J call may be incorrect, as the DNA end agrees better with TRBJ2-7. This CDR3 spans 15 amino acids. The germline CDR1 and CDR2 sequences are LGHNA and YSLEER.

This sequence joins TRBV9 and TRBJ1-1; no reliable D call. In germline, CDR1 is SGDLS, CDR2 YYNGEE. V gave up 2 bases and J gave up 3 bases, with 8 bases separating them. CDR3 size: 13 residues. CDR3 DNA sequence: TGTGCCAGCAGCGTTCACGGGGACACTGAAGCTTTCTTT. Translated, it gives CASSVHGDTEAFF.

The chain has TRBV6-6 and TRBJ2-7, with 7 bases matching TRBD2. The CDR3 is 15 residues long. Germline trimming cut 5 bases from V and 0 bases from J; bases unmatched to any gene: 7. Looked up from germline, CDR1 is MNHNY and CDR2 is SVGAGI (reference sequence). This CDR3 reads CASSGRGVSSYEQYF. Written as DNA, the CDR3 is TGTGCCAGCAGTGGTCGGGGGGTTAGCTCCTACGAGCAGTACTTC.

The chain couples TRBV27 to TRBJ1-6, with TRBD1 matching over 9 bases. The CDR3 runs to 15 residues. V lost 8 bases to trimming and J lost 10 bases; unmatched junction nucleotides: 12. Germline assignment: CDR1 MNHEY and CDR2 SMNVEV (reference sequence). CDR3 sequence reads: CASRRWGQGGSPLHF. The CDR3 nucleotides read TGTGCCAGCCGTCGGTGGGGACAGGGTGGATCACCCCTCCACTTT.

In its sample, this clone was seen once. The chain is built from TRBV9 and TRBJ2-2, with 7 bases lining up with TRBD1. The germline V gene has CDR1 SGDLS and CDR2 YYNGEE. The CDR3 runs to 16 residues. V lost 3 bases and J lost 1; bases outside the gene matches: 6. Here the CDR3 DNA reads TGTGCCAGCAGCGCCTCCTGGACAGGGAACACCGGGGAGCTGTTTTTT. The encoded protein is CASSASWTGNTGELFF. Drawing the rest from reference TRBV9 and TRBJ2-2, the complete variable domain is DSGVTQTPKHLITATGQRVTLRCSPRSGDLSVYWYQQSLDQGLQFLIQYYNGEERAKGNILERFSAQQFPDLHSELNLSSLELGDSALYFCASSASWTGNTGELFFGEGSRLTVL.

V gene TRBV9 combines with J gene TRBJ2-7; D gene uncertain. Germline V gene lookup returns CDR1 SGDLS and CDR2 YYNGEE. V gave up 0 bases and J gave up 6 bases, with 13 bases separating them. CDR3 size: 14 residues. The CDR3 DNA reads as TGTGCCAGCAGCGTAGTGGGCACCTCTGCCGAGCAGTACTTC. This gives the protein CASSVVGTSAEQYF.

This sequence joins TRBV15 and TRBJ2-5; 7 bases align to TRBD1. TRBJ2-7 matches the DNA end more closely, so the J call is doubtful. In germline, CDR1 is LNHNV, CDR2 YYDKDF (reference sequence). There are 16 residues in the CDR3. The CDR3 DNA reads as TGTGCCACCAGCAGAACTGGGACAGCTATAGCCTACGAGCAGTACTTC. The encoded protein is CATSRTGTAIAYEQYF.

This clone was picked up one time. The genes are TRBV6-5 and TRBJ2-5; D perhaps matches TRBD1 (6 bases). TRBJ2-7 matches the DNA end more closely, so the J call is doubtful. The germline gives CDR1 MNHEY, CDR2 SVGAGI. The CDR3 is 15 amino acids. In nucleotides, the CDR3 is TGTGCCAGCAGTTTGGACCGGGACACCGCCTACGAGCAGTACTTC. Translation: CASSLDRDTAYEQYF.

This sequence joins TRBV4-2 and TRBJ1-5; no firm D call. Deletions cut 0 bases from V and 0 bases from J, with 6 bases between. The germline V gene encodes CDR1 LGHNA and CDR2 YNFKEQ. CDR3 length: 15 residues. CDR3 coding DNA: TGTGCCAGCAGCCAAGATACAGCTAGCAATCAGCCCCAGCATTTT. Its protein is CASSQDTASNQPQHF.

The rearrangement uses TRBV10-3 and TRBJ2-7, with 11 nucleotides matching TRBD1. CDR3 length: 17 amino acids. With V trimmed by 4 bases and J by 2 bases, 10 bases remained unmatched. Germline V gives CDR1 ENHRY, CDR2 SYGVKD. The CDR3 sequence: CAISGGGSGQGAYEQYF. CDR3 sequence (DNA): TGTGCCATCAGTGGTGGGGGTTCGGGACAGGGGGCCTACGAGCAGTACTTC.

This sequence joins TRBV11-2 and TRBJ2-1; 11 bases line up with TRBD2. The V segment lost 5 bases and the J segment 6 bases; nucleotides outside the gene matches: 6. Germline V gene lookup returns CDR1 SGHAT and CDR2 FQNNGV. CDR3 length equals 15 residues. DNA of the CDR3: TGTGCCAGCAGCGGTAGCGGGAGGGCCACCAATGAGCAGTTCTTC. Translation gives CASSGSGRATNEQFF.

This clone turned up a few times. DNA for the CDR3: TGCGCCAGCAGCCCACAGGGGGCGGCCTACGAGCAGTACTTC. Protein sequence: CASSPQGAAYEQYF. The gene calls are TRBV5-1 and TRBJ2-7, with 9 positions matching TRBD1. The CDR3 sequence is 14 residues long. Germline V CDR1 and CDR2: SGHRS, YFSETQ. Trimming at V came to 4 bases and at J to 2 bases, leaving 4 bases not matched to a gene.

This chain uses TRBV4-2 with TRBJ2-7, with 11 nucleotides matching TRBD2. In germline, CDR1 is LGHNA, CDR2 YNFKEQ. The CDR3 consists of 19 residues. J lost 1 base, V lost 0 bases, and 11 bases had no gene match. The CDR3 loop reads CASSQDFLTSGVDSYEQYF. Here the CDR3 DNA reads TGTGCCAGCAGCCAAGATTTTTTGACTAGCGGGGTAGATTCCTACGAGCAGTACTTC.

This chain joins TRBV9 and TRBJ2-5; 12 nucleotides line up with TRBD2. CDR1 is SGDLS, CDR2 YYNGEE, per germline. The CDR3 is 16 amino acids. With 3 bases clipped from V and 2 bases from J, the junction kept 5 bases outside the gene matches. The CDR3 loop is CASSATSGGGQETQYF. In DNA form, the CDR3 reads TGTGCCAGCAGCGCGACTAGCGGGGGCGGACAAGAGACCCAGTACTTC. Full variable domain (rest looked up from reference TRBV9 and TRBJ2-5): DSGVTQTPKHLITATGQRVTLRCSPRSGDLSVYWYQQSLDQGLQFLIQYYNGEERAKGNILERFSAQQFPDLHSELNLSSLELGDSALYFCASSATSGGGQETQYFGPGTRLLVL.

The chain has TRBV18 and TRBJ2-1; 9 nucleotides agree with TRBD1. The CDR3 totals 15 residues. With V trimmed by 2 bases and J by 7 bases, 6 bases remained unmatched. Germline V gene sequence: CDR1 KGHSH, CDR2 LQKENI. The CDR3 region is CASSPGTGRNNEQFF. The CDR3 nucleotides are TGTGCCAGCTCACCAGGGACAGGGCGGAATAATGAGCAGTTCTTC. The variable domain in full, with the rest retrieved from reference TRBV18 and TRBJ2-1, is NAGVMQNPRHLVRRRGQEARLRCSPMKGHSHVYWYRQLPEEGLKFMVYLQKENIIDESGMPKERFSAEFPKEGPSILRIQQVVRGDSAAYFCASSPGTGRNNEQFFGPGTRLTVL.

V gene TRBV19 combines with J gene TRBJ2-2, with 8 nucleotides matching TRBD1. Germline CDR1 and CDR2: LNHDA and SQIVND (reference sequence). The V and J ends lost 6 bases and 1 base, in that order; junction bases with no gene match: 7. The CDR3 runs to 16 residues. DNA for the CDR3: TGTGCCAGTAGGTTACAGGGGGTAGGGAACACCGGGGAGCTGTTTTTT. Its protein product is CASRLQGVGNTGELFF. Based on the CDR3 plus reference TRBV19 and TRBJ2-2, the full variable domain is DGGITQSPKYLFRKEGQNVTLSCEQNLNHDAMYWYRQDPGQGLRLIYYSQIVNDFQKGDIAEGYSVSREKKESFPLTVTSAQKNPTAFYLCASRLQGVGNTGELFFGEGSRLTVL.